Presented here are 5 T cell receptor beta chains from one specimen sequenced in a study of cytomegalovirus exposure and HLA in healthy donors. In the PCR, 60 Vbeta and 13 Jbeta primers were used. Clones were read by immunoSEQ multiplex PCR, and TCRdb kept only the in-frame ones, dropping some. Of 100,000 to 150,000 clones in the sample, 17% are singletons; the top ten hold around 2.6%. The specimen sequenced was PBMCs. The receptors derive from a female donor in good health and CMV-seropositive.

As regards this clone: Other DNA sequences of this sample code for an identical CDR3. V and J are TRBV30 and TRBJ1-5; 10 nucleotides line up with TRBD1. This CDR3 has 16 residues. Germline CDR1 is GTSNPN and CDR2 is SVGIG (reference sequence). V trimming: 0 bases; J trimming: 13 bases; junction bases outside the gene matches: 15. The CDR3: CAWSVRGGTGVGSQHF. The CDR3 DNA sequence: TGTGCCTGGAGTGTACGGGGGGGGACAGGGGTTGGGTCTCAGCATTTT.

This sequence joins TRBV4-2 and TRBJ2-1; a possible D gene is TRBD2 (5 bases). Deletions cut 1 base from V and 9 bases from J, with 13 bases between. The CDR3 spans 14 residues. Germline V gene sequence: CDR1 LGHNA, CDR2 YNFKEQ. The CDR3 bases are TGTGCCAGCAGCCAAGGTCTTCTAGCCAGTGAGCAGTTCTTC. Protein product: CASSQGLLASEQFF.

The genes are TRBV2 and TRBJ2-3; maybe TRBD2 (5 bases). V dropped 4 bases and J dropped 3 bases, with 14 bases sitting between them. The CDR3 is made up of 15 amino acids. Germline loops: CDR1 SNHLY, CDR2 FYNNEI. CDR3 in amino acids: CASSVVRVRTDTQYF. The CDR3, as DNA: TGTGCCAGCAGTGTTGTGAGGGTTAGGACAGATACGCAGTATTTT. The full variable domain, completed using reference TRBV2 and TRBJ2-3, is EPEVTQTPSHQVTQMGQEVILRCVPISNHLYFYWYRQILGQKVEFLVSFYNNEISEKSEIFDDQFSVERPDGSNFTLKIRSTKLEDSAMYFCASSVVRVRTDTQYFGPGTRLTVL.

The chain links TRBV27 to TRBJ2-1, with a weak D call TRBD2 (6 bases). The CDR3 sequence is 15 residues long. Germline assignment: CDR1 MNHEY and CDR2 SMNVEV (reference sequence). V lost 6 bases, J lost 1 base, and 13 bases lay in between. CDR3 sequence reads: CASSFLAESYNEQFF. In DNA, the CDR3 is TGTGCCAGCAGCTTCTTAGCGGAGTCCTACAATGAGCAGTTCTTC.

This clone appeared a few times. V gene TRBV18 combines with J gene TRBJ1-4; the match to TRBD1 covers 8 bases. Germline V gives CDR1 KGHSH, CDR2 LQKENI. This CDR3 contains 15 residues. The junction had 9 bases not matched to a gene; V was cut back by 4 bases and J by 8 bases. The CDR3 reads CASSRQGFALEKLFF. The CDR3 bases are TGTGCCAGCTCACGACAGGGGTTTGCGTTAGAAAAACTGTTTTTT.